The count of the clone carrying this T cell receptor beta chain is one. The germline gives CDR1 LNHDA, CDR2 SQIVND (reference sequence). CDR3 length: 16 residues. The trim removed 6 bases at V and 5 bases at J, leaving 13 bases unmatched. The data stem from a study of blood T cell repertoires in COVID-19. At the level of the study: Researchers got acute and convalescent COVID-19 samples from the United States, Italy and Spain.

In the source study's methods: Estimation of nucleated cell counts relied on the amplification of reference gene primers. Assay used: immunoSEQ multiplex PCR; TCRdb lists only in-frame clones, some missing. That table furnishes V, J and clone size, whereas the DNA furnished D and trimming. The table has 150,000 to 200,000 clones, roughly 74% seen once. Sequences were obtained from peripheral blood. The chain carries TRBV19 and TRBJ2-3, with TRBD2 matching 8 bases. This sequence originates from a woman aged 80 or older with acute or convalescent COVID-19. CDR3 amino acids: CASSPWGRGEEDTQYF. CDR3 nucleotide sequence: TGTGCCAGTAGCCCCTGGGGGCGGGGGGAAGAAGATACGCAGTATTTT. Drawing the rest from reference TRBV19 and TRBJ2-3, the complete variable domain is DGGITQSPKYLFRKEGQNVTLSCEQNLNHDAMYWYRQDPGQGLRLIYYSQIVNDFQKGDIAEGYSVSREKKESFPLTVTSAQKNPTAFYLCASSPWGRGEEDTQYFGPGTRLTVL.